The sequence of this T cell receptor (beta chain) was determined in a study of cytomegalovirus exposure and HLA in healthy donors. PCR primers comprised 60 Vbeta and 13 Jbeta primers. Using immunoSEQ multiplex PCR, the repertoire was profiled, and TCRdb retains in-frame clones only, with some absent. The sample shows 150,000 to 200,000 clones, 79% of them seen only once. This CDR3 spans 13 amino acids. Looked up from germline, CDR1 is LNHDA and CDR2 is SQIVND (reference sequence). The chain uses TRBV19 and TRBJ2-3; TRBD2 agrees at 9 bases. This receptor was obtained from a woman in her 30s in good health and CMV-seropositive. Material: PBMCs. CDR3: CASAGGPPDTQYF. The CDR3 nucleotides are TGTGCGTCCGCGGGAGGGCCCCCAGATACGCAGTATTTT.